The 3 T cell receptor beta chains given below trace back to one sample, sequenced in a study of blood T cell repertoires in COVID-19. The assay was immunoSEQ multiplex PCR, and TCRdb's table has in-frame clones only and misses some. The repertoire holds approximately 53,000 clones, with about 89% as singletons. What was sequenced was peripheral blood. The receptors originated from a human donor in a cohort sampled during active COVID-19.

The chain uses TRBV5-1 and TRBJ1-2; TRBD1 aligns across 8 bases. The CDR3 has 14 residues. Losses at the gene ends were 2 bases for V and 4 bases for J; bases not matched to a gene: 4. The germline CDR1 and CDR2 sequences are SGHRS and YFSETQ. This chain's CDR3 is CASSFETGVYGYTF. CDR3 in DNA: TGCGCCAGCAGCTTTGAGACAGGGGTCTATGGCTACACCTTC.

CDR3 DNA: TGTGCCAGCAGTTACAAAGCGGGGGGGCGTGTCAATGAGCAGTTCTTC. Translated, it gives CASSYKAGGRVNEQFF. The chain joins TRBV27 to TRBJ2-1, with 10 nucleotides matching TRBD2. The V segment lost 4 bases and the J segment 6 bases; nucleotides outside the gene matches: 9. This CDR3 is 16 amino acids long. Germline lookup yields CDR1 MNHEY and CDR2 SMNVEV (reference sequence).

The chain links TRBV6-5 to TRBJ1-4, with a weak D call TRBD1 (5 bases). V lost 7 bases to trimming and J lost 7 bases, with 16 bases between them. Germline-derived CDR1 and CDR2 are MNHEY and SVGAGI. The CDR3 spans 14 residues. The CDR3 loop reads CASIWGGGGEKLFF. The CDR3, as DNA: TGTGCCAGCATCTGGGGGGGTGGGGGTGAAAAACTGTTTTTT.